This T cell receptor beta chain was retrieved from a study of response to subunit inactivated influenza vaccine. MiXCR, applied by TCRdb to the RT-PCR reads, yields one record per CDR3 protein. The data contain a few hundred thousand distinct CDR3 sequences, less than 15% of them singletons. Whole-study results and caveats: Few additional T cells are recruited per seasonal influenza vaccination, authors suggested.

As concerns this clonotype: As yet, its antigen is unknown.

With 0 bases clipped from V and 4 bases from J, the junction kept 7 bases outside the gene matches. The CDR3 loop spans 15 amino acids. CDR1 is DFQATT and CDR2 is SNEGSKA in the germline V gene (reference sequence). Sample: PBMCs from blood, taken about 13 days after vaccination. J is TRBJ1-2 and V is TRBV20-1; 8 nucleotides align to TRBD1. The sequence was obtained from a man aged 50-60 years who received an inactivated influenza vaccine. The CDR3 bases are TGCAGTGCTAGAGATGTGCAGGGGGCCCTCTATGGCTACACCTTC. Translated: CSARDVQGALYGYTF.